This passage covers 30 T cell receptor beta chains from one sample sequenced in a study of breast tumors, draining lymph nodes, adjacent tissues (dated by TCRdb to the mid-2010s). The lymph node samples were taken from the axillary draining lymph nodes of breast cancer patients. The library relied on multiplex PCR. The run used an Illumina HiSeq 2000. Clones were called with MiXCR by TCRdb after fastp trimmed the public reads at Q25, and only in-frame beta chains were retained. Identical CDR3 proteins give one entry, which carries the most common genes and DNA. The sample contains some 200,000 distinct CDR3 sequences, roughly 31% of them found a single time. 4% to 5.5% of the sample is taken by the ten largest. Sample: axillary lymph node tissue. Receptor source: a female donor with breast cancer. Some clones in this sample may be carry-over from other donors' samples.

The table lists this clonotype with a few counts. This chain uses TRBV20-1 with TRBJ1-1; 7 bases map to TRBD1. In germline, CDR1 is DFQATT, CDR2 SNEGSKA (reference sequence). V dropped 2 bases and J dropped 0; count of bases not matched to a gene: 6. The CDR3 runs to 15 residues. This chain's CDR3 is CSARKKGQMNTEAFF. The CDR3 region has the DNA TGCAGTGCTAGAAAAAAGGGACAGATGAACACTGAAGCTTTCTTT.

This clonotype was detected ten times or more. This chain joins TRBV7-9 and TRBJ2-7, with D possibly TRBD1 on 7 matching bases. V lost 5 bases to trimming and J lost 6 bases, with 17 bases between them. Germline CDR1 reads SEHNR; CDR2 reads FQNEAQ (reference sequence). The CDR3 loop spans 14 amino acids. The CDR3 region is CASSPGGQHSEQYF. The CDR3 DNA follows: TGTGCCAGCAGCCCCGGGGGACAGCATAGCGAGCAGTACTTC. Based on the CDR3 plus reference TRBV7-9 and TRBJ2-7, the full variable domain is DTGVSQNPRHKITKRGQNVTFRCDPISEHNRLYWYRQTLGQGPEFLTYFQNEAQLEKSRLLSDRFSAERPKGSFSTLEIQRTEQGDSAMYLCASSPGGQHSEQYFGPGTRLTVT.

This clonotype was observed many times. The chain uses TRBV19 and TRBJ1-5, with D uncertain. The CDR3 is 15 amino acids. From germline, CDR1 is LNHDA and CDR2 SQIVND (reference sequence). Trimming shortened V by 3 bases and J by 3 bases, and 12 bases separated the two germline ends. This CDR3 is CASSMLFYNNQPQHF. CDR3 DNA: TGTGCCAGTAGTATGTTGTTTTACAACAATCAGCCCCAGCATTTT. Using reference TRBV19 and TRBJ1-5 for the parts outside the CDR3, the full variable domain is DGGITQSPKYLFRKEGQNVTLSCEQNLNHDAMYWYRQDPGQGLRLIYYSQIVNDFQKGDIAEGYSVSREKKESFPLTVTSAQKNPTAFYLCASSMLFYNNQPQHFGDGTRLSIL.

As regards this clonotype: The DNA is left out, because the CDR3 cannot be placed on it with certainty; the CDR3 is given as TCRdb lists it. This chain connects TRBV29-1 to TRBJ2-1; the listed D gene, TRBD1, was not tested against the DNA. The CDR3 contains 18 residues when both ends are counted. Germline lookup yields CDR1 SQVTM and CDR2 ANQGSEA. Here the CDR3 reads CSVGTLYEQYFGEDEQFF.

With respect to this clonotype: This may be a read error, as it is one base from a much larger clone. CDR3 DNA sequence: TGTGCCCGCAGTTACGGGAGGACGGGAGGTGATACGCAGTATTTT. It encodes CARSYGRTGGDTQYF. V and J are TRBV6-5 and TRBJ2-3; 7 bases agree with TRBD2. Germline assignment: CDR1 MNHEY and CDR2 SVGAGI. The CDR3 length is 15 residues.

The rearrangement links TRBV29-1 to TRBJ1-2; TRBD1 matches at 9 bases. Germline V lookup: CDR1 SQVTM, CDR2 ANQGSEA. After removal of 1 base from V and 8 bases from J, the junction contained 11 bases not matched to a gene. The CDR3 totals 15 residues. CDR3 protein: CSVEGADRGAGGYTF. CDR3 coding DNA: TGCAGCGTTGAAGGGGCGGACAGGGGCGCCGGAGGCTACACCTTC.

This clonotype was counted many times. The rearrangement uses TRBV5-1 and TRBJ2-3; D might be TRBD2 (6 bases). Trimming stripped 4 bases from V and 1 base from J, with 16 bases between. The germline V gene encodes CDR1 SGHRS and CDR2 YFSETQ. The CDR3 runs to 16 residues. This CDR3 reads CASSPQGGLRTDTQYF. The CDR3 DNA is TGCGCCAGCAGCCCCCAAGGAGGGCTTCGCACAGATACGCAGTATTTT.

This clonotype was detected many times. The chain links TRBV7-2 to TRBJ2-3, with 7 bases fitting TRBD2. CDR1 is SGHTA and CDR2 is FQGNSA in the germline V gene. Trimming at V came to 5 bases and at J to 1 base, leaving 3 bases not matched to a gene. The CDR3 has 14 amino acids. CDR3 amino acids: CASSPREGTDTQYF. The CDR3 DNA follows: TGTGCCAGCAGCCCCCGGGAGGGCACAGATACGCAGTATTTT.

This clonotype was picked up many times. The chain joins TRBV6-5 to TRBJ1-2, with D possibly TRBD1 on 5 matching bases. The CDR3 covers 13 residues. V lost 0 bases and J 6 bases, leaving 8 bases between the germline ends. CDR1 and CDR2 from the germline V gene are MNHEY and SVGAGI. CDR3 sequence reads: CASSYSLRDGYTF. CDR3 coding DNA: TGTGCCAGCAGTTACTCGCTCAGGGATGGCTACACCTTC.

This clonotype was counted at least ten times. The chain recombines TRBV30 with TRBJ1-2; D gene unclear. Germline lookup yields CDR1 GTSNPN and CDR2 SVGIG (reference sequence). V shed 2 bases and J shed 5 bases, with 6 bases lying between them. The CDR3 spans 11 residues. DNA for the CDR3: TGTGCCTGGAGTATTCTTTATGGCTACACCTTC. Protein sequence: CAWSILYGYTF.

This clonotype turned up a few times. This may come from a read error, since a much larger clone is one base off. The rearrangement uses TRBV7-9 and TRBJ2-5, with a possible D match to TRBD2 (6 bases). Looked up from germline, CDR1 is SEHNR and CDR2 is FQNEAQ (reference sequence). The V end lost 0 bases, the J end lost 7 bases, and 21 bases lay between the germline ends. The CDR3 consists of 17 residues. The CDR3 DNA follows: TGTGCCAGCAGCTTAGCTAGCGGTAATCCCCTCTGGGGGACCCAGTACTTC. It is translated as CASSLASGNPLWGTQYF.

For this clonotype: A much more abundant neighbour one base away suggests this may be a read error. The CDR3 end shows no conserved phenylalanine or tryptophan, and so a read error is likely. CDR3 nucleotide sequence: TGTGCTAGTGGTTTGGGGGGCTCCCTGAGCTCCTACAATGAGCAGTTCTGC. Translating gives CASGLGGSLSSYNEQFC. V gene TRBV12-5 combines with J gene TRBJ2-1; D is possibly TRBD1 (5 bases). V was pared by 1 base and J by 0 bases, with 13 bases between. CDR3 size: 17 residues. From germline, CDR1 is LGHNT and CDR2 FRNRAP.

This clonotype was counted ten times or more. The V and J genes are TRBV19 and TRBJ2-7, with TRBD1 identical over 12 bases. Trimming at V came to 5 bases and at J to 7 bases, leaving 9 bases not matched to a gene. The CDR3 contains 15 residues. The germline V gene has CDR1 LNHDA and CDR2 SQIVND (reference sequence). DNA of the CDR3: TGTGCCAGTAGTTCCTCCGGGACAGGGGGCGGGGAGCAGTACTTC. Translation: CASSSSGTGGGEQYF.

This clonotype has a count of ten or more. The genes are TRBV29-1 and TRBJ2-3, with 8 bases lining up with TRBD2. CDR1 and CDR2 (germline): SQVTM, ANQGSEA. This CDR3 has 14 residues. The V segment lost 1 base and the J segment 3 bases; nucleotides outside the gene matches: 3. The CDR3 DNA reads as TGCAGCGTTGAAGCGGGAGGGCCTACAGATACGCAGTATTTT. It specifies CSVEAGGPTDTQYF.

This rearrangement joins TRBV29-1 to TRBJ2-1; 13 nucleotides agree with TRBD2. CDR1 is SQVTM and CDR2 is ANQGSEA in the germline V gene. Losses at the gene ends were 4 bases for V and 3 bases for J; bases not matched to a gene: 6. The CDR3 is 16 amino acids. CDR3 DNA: TGCAGCGTTGGACTAGCGGGAGGCCGGGTCTACAATGAGCAGTTCTTC. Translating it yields CSVGLAGGRVYNEQFF.

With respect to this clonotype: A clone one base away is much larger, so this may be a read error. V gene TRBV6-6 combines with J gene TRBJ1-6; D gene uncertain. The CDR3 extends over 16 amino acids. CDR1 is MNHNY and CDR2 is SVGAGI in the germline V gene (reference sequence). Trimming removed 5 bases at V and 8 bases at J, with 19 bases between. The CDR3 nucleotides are TGTGCCAGCAGTCACGGGTATCTCGATGGGTATTCACCCCTCCACTTT. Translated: CASSHGYLDGYSPLHF.

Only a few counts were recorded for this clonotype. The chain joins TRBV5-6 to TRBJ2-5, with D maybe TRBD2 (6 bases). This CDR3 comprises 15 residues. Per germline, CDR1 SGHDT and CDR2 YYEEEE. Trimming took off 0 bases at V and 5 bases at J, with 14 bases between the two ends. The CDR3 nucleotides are TGTGCCAGCAGCTTGGTTGCGGCGGGGAAGGAGACCCAGTACTTC. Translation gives CASSLVAAGKETQYF.

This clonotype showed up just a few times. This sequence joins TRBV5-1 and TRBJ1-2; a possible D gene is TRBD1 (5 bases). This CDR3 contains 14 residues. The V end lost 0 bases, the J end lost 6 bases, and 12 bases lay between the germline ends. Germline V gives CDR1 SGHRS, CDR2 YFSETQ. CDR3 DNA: TGCGCCAGCAGCTTGGGGGGGACGAGGGATGGCTACACCTTC. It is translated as CASSLGGTRDGYTF.

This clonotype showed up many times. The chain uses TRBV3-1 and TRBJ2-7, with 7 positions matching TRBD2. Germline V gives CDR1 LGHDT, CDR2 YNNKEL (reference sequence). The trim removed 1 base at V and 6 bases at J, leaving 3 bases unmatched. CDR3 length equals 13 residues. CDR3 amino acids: CASSQAGEGEQYF. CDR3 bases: TGTGCCAGCAGCCAAGCGGGGGAGGGCGAGCAGTACTTC.

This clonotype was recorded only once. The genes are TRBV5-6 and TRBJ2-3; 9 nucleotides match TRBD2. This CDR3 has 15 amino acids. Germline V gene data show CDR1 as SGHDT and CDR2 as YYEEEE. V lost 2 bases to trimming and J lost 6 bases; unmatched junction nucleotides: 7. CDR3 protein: CASSFSGGPGDTQYF. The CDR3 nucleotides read TGTGCCAGCAGCTTCAGCGGGGGGCCCGGGGATACGCAGTATTTT.

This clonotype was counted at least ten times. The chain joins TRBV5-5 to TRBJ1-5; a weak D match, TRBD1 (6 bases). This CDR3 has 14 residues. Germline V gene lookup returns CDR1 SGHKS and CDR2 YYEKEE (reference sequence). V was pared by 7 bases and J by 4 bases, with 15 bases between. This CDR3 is CASGGGNWNQPQHF. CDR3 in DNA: TGTGCCAGCGGAGGGGGGAATTGGAATCAGCCCCAGCATTTT.

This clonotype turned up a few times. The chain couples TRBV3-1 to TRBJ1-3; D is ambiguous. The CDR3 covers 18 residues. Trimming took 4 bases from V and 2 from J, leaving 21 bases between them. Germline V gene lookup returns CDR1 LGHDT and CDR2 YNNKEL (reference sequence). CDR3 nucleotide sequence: TGTGCCAGCAGCCCCCGCCACCTTACCAACCCACCTGGAAACACCATATATTTT. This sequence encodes CASSPRHLTNPPGNTIYF.

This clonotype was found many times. The CDR3 bases are TGTGCCAGCATACCGACAGGGCTCTATGGCTACACCTTC. It is translated as CASIPTGLYGYTF. The chain links TRBV6-1 to TRBJ1-2, with 7 bases lining up with TRBD1. In germline, CDR1 is MNHNS, CDR2 SASEGT. V gave up 7 bases and J gave up 4 bases; unmatched junction bases: 6. This CDR3 comprises 13 residues.

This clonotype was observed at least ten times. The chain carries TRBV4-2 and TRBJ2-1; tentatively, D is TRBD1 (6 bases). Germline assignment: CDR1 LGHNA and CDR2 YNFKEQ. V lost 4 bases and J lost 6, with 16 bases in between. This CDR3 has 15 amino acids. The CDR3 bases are TGTGCCAGCAGCCGTGAGGGGGTAAGCCCCAATGAGCAGTTCTTC. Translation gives CASSREGVSPNEQFF.

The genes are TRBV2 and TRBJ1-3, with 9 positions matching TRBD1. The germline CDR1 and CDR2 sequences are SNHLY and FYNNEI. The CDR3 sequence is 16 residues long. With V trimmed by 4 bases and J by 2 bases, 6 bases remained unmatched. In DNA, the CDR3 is TGTGCCAGCAGTGTAGGGACAGGGTGGACTGGAAACACCATATATTTT. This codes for CASSVGTGWTGNTIYF.

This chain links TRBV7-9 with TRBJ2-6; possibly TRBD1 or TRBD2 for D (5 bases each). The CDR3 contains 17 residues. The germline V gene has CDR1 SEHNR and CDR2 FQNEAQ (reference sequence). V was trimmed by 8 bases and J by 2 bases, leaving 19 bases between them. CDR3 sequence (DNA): TGTGCCAGCCATCAAGAGACAAGGGGAGCTGGGGCCAACGTCCTGACTTTC. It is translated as CASHQETRGAGANVLTF.

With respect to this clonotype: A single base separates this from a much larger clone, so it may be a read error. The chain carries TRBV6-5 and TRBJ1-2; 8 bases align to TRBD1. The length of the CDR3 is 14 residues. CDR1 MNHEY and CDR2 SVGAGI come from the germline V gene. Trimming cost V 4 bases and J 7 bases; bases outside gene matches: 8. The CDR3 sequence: CASSCSQGAFGYTF. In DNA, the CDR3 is TGTGCCAGCAGTTGCAGCCAGGGGGCATTTGGCTACACCTTC.

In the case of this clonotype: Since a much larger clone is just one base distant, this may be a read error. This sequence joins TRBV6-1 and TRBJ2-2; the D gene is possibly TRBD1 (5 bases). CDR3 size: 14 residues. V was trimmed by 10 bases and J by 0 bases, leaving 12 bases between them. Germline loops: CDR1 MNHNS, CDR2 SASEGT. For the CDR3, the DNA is TGTGCCACACAGCCAGGGTCGAACACCGGGGAGCTGTTTTTT. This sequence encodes CATQPGSNTGELFF.

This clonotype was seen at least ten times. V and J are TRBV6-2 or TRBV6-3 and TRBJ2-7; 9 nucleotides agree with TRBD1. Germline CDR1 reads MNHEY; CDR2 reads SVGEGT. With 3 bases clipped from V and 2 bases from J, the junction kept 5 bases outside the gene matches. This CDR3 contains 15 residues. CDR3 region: CASSYSRTGAYEQYF. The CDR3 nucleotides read TGTGCCAGCAGTTATTCTCGGACAGGGGCCTACGAGCAGTACTTC.

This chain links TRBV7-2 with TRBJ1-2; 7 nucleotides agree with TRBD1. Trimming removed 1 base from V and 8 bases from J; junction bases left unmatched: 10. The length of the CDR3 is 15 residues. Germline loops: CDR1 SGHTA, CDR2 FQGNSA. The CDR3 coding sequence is TGTGCCAGCAGCTTAGACTCGACAGGGACGGAAGGCTACACCTTC. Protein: CASSLDSTGTEGYTF.